In this sample, the clone carrying this TCR beta chain turned up a few times. Its antigen is still unknown. The CDR3 totals 14 residues. The germline V gene encodes CDR1 MGHRA and CDR2 YSYEKL. The J segment lost 5 bases and the V segment lost 5 bases, leaving 6 bases of the junction unmatched. This specimen belongs to a study of OX40 agonist ivuxolimab in advanced cancers. For the study at large: Patients were dosed with the agonistic anti-OX40 (CD134) antibody ivuxolimab. Whole-study findings and limits: Expanded clones tended on average to be more numerous among CD8+ T cells than CD4+.

TCRdb's copy holds only in-frame clones and misses some; the assay was immunoSEQ multiplex PCR. Of 25,000 to 35,000 clones in the sample, less than 90% are singletons; the top ten hold around 28%. This specimen consisted of CD4+ or CD8+ T cells sorted from blood, obtained in a trial of the OX40 agonist ivuxolimab. This TCR came from an adult with an advanced solid tumor such as melanoma, head and neck, liver or kidney cancer. V gene TRBV4-1 combines with J gene TRBJ2-7; TRBD2 matches 10 bases. The CDR3 is CASSFLAGVDEQYF. The DNA of the CDR3 is TGCGCCAGCAGCTTCCTAGCGGGAGTCGACGAGCAGTACTTC.